What follows are 16 T cell receptor beta chains derived from one specimen sequenced in a study of CD8 T cells in ankylosing spondylitis. Findings and limits, study-wide: There was a TCR beta motif, made of several highly homologous variants, that appeared characteristic of ankylosing spondylitis blood.

TCRdb re-derived calls from the 5' RACE reads in MiXCR, one entry per CDR3 protein. The sample holds fewer than 400,000 distinct CDR3 sequences, approximately 8% seen once. These receptors' antigens are unknown. Sequencing was done on a sample of blood, either unsorted or a sorted T cell fraction (not recorded which). These receptors came from a male donor with ankylosing spondylitis.

V and J are TRBV27 and TRBJ2-2; D possibly matches TRBD1 or TRBD2 (5 bases each). This CDR3 is built from 14 residues. Germline CDR1 MNHEY, CDR2 SMNVEV (reference sequence). The V and J ends lost 4 bases and 6 bases respectively, with 12 bases between them. The CDR3 spells CASSSAGRAGELFF. CDR3 DNA: TGTGCCAGCAGTTCGGCAGGGCGGGCCGGGGAGCTGTTTTTT.

The gene calls are TRBV4-2 and TRBJ1-5; D is unclear. Germline CDR1 LGHNA, CDR2 YNFKEQ. This CDR3 region has 14 residues. Trimming shortened V by 3 bases and J by 4 bases, and 10 bases separated the two germline ends. CDR3 region: CASSQVDWNQPQHF. The CDR3 DNA follows: TGTGCCAGCAGCCAGGTTGACTGGAATCAGCCCCAGCATTTT.

Concerning this clonotype itself: This could be a read error, since a much larger clone is one nucleotide away. The gene calls are TRBV5-1 and TRBJ2-1, with TRBD1 identical over 7 bases. This CDR3 spans 15 amino acids. The germline CDR1 and CDR2 sequences are SGHRS and YFSETQ. Here the CDR3 DNA reads TGCGCCAGCAGCTTGTCCTTGGGGACAGTAGATGAGCTGTTCTTC. The encoded protein is CASSLSLGTVDELFF.

This clonotype was recorded many times. The V gene is TRBV11-2, the J gene TRBJ1-1; tentative D call: TRBD1 (5 bases). Trimming removed 6 bases from V and 2 bases from J, with 10 bases in between. This CDR3 is built from 13 residues. CDR1 is SGHAT, CDR2 FQNNGV, per germline. The CDR3 region has the DNA TGTGCCAGCAGTACACAGGTTAACACTGAAGCTTTCTTT. Residues: CASSTQVNTEAFF. The full variable domain, its missing parts supplied by reference TRBV11-2 and TRBJ1-1, is EAGVAQSPRYKIIEKRQSVAFWCNPISGHATLYWYQQILGQGPKLLIQFQNNGVVDDSQLPKDRFSAERLKGVDSTLKIQPAKLEDSAVYLCASSTQVNTEAFFGQGTRLTVV.

The table lists this clonotype with many counts. The CDR3 is CASSGQRTAGELFF. The CDR3 region has the DNA TGTGCCAGTTCGGGGCAGCGGACGGCCGGGGAGCTGTTTTTT. The gene calls are TRBV12-3 or TRBV12-4 and TRBJ2-2; D may match TRBD1 or TRBD2 (5 bases each). This CDR3 spans 14 amino acids. V lost 9 bases to trimming and J lost 6 bases, with 17 bases between them.

The chain recombines TRBV19 with TRBJ1-6; 8 nucleotides line up with TRBD1. Germline V CDR1 and CDR2: LNHDA, SQIVND (reference sequence). The CDR3 totals 14 residues. The ends lost 6 bases at V and 5 bases at J; junction bases unmatched: 3. DNA of the CDR3: TGTGCCAGTAGCGACAGGGGTGATAATTCACCCCTCCACTTT. Protein: CASSDRGDNSPLHF.

The chain joins TRBV11-2 to TRBJ2-1; maybe TRBD2 (8 bases). The CDR3 consists of 17 residues. With 2 bases removed from V and 7 bases from J, the gap between germline ends came to 21 bases. CDR1 is SGHAT and CDR2 is FQNNGV in the germline V gene. The CDR3: CASSLRGREVTLNEQFF. The CDR3, as DNA: TGTGCCAGCAGCTTAAGGGGGCGGGAGGTAACTCTAAATGAGCAGTTCTTC. Looking up the rest from reference TRBV11-2 and TRBJ2-1 gives the full variable domain: EAGVAQSPRYKIIEKRQSVAFWCNPISGHATLYWYQQILGQGPKLLIQFQNNGVVDDSQLPKDRFSAERLKGVDSTLKIQPAKLEDSAVYLCASSLRGREVTLNEQFFGPGTRLTVL.

This clonotype was seen many times. The J gene is TRBJ1-6, the V gene TRBV7-9; tentative D call: TRBD1 (5 bases). The CDR3 spans 17 residues. V was cut by 4 bases and J by 0 bases, with 13 bases left in between. From germline, CDR1 is SEHNR and CDR2 FQNEAQ (reference sequence). CDR3 DNA: TGTGCCAGCAGCTCTCCGGGGGGGAGCTCCTATAATTCACCCCTCCACTTT. It yields the protein CASSSPGGSSYNSPLHF. Complete variable domain (other parts from reference TRBV7-9 and TRBJ1-6): DTGVSQNPRHKITKRGQNVTFRCDPISEHNRLYWYRQTLGQGPEFLTYFQNEAQLEKSRLLSDRFSAERPKGSFSTLEIQRTEQGDSAMYLCASSSPGGSSYNSPLHFGNGTRLTVT.

CDR3 DNA sequence: TGTGCCAGTACGGTCCAAGGGGATTTACAGCCCCAGCATTTT. Residues: CASTVQGDLQPQHF. The genes are TRBV19 and TRBJ1-5; tentatively, D is TRBD1 (5 bases). This CDR3 has 14 amino acids. Germline V gene sequence: CDR1 LNHDA, CDR2 SQIVND (reference sequence). V gave up 7 bases and J gave up 7 bases, with 17 bases separating them.

The V and J genes are TRBV12-3 or TRBV12-4 and TRBJ1-4, with D possibly matching TRBD1 (6 bases). This CDR3 comprises 17 residues. Trimming cost V 5 bases and J 2 bases, with 18 bases left between them. The CDR3 is CASSPGTLPATNEKLFF. The CDR3 nucleotides are TGTGCCAGCAGTCCCGGGACACTCCCTGCGACTAATGAAAAACTGTTTTTT.

This chain joins TRBV27 and TRBJ2-2; tentatively, D is TRBD1 (8 bases). The CDR3 contains 18 residues. Germline V gene lookup returns CDR1 MNHEY and CDR2 SMNVEV (reference sequence). The V end was cut by 1 base, the J end by 1 base, with 16 bases between. The CDR3 nucleotides read TGTGCCAGCAGTTTATTTTCCGGGGGGACAGGGAACACCGGGGAGCTGTTTTTT. Encoded protein: CASSLFSGGTGNTGELFF.

This chain links TRBV6-2 or TRBV6-3 with TRBJ2-3; D is possibly TRBD1 (5 bases). This CDR3 is 13 amino acids long. V was shortened by 2 bases and J by 6 bases, with 9 bases between the two germline ends. CDR1 and CDR2 from the germline V gene are MNHEY and SVGEGT. In DNA form, the CDR3 reads TGTGCCAGCAGTTACGCCCACAGGGATACGCAGTATTTT. As protein: CASSYAHRDTQYF.

The gene calls are TRBV7-3 and TRBJ1-2; the D is unclear. Germline CDR1 and CDR2: SGHTA and FQGTGA. This CDR3 spans 16 amino acids. V was clipped by 4 bases and J by 1 base, with 16 bases between them. The CDR3 bases are TGTGCCAGCAGCTCCACGGCGGGGAGGCTTAACTATGGCTACACCTTC. It codes for CASSSTAGRLNYGYTF.

This clonotype was observed at least ten times. The V gene is TRBV10-3, the J gene TRBJ1-2, with 7 bases that match TRBD1. The CDR3 is 15 amino acids. The germline V gene has CDR1 ENHRY and CDR2 SYGVKD. J lost 0 bases, V lost 2 bases, and 3 bases had no gene match. The CDR3 here is CAISERDRANYGYTF. For the CDR3, the DNA is TGTGCCATCAGTGAGCGGGACAGAGCTAACTATGGCTACACCTTC.

This clonotype has at least ten counts. V is TRBV2 and J is TRBJ1-3; possibly TRBD1 for D (5 bases). CDR1 is SNHLY, CDR2 FYNNEI, per germline. This CDR3 is 13 amino acids long. Trimming cost V 4 bases and J 10 bases, with 14 bases left between them. CDR3 DNA sequence: TGTGCCAGCAGTGTAAGGGCAGGGTCTACCATATATTTT. Translation gives CASSVRAGSTIYF.

In this sample, this clonotype turned up many times. The gene calls are TRBV6-2 or TRBV6-3 and TRBJ2-3, with 14 bases lining up with TRBD2. J gave up 2 bases and V 2 bases, and 12 bases lay outside the gene matches. Germline V gene sequence: CDR1 MNHEY, CDR2 SVGEGT. The CDR3 covers 20 residues. The chain's CDR3 is CASSYPPGTSGSRYTDTQYF. The CDR3, as DNA: TGTGCCAGCAGTTACCCCCCCGGGACTAGCGGGAGCCGGTACACAGATACGCAGTATTTT.